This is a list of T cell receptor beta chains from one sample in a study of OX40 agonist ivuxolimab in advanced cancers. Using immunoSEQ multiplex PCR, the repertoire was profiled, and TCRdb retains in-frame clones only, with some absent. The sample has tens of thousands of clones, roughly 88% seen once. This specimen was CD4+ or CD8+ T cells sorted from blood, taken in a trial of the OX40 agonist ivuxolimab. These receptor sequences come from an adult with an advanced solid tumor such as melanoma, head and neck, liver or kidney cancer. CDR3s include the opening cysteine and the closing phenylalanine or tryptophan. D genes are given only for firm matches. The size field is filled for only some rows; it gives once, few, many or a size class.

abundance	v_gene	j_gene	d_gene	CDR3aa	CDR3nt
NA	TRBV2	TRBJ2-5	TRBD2	CASSTPGLAGGETQYF	TGTGCCAGCAGTACCCCGGGACTAGCGGGCGGAGAGACCCAGTACTTC
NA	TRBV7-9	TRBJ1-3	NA	CASSSTEVGNTIYF	TGTGCCAGCAGCTCCACAGAGGTTGGAAACACCATATATTTT
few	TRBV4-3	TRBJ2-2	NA	CASSHQVGTGELFF	TGCGCCAGCAGCCACCAAGTAGGGACAGGGGAGCTGTTTTTT
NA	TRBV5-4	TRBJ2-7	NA	CASSPETETYEQYF	TGTGCCAGCAGCCCCGAGACAGAGACCTACGAGCAGTACTTC
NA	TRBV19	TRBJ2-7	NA	CASSITGSSYEQYF	TGTGCCAGTAGTATAACAGGAAGCTCCTACGAGCAGTACTTC
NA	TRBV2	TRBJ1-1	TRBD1	CASSFDRGGNTEAFF	TGTGCCAGCAGTTTCGACAGGGGAGGTAACACTGAAGCTTTCTTT
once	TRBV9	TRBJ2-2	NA	CASSVESLITGELFF	TGTGCCAGCAGCGTAGAGTCCTTAATCACCGGGGAGCTGTTTTTT
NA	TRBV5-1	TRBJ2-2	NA	CASSVYSPNTGELFF	TGCGCCAGCAGCGTATACAGCCCGAACACCGGGGAGCTGTTTTTT
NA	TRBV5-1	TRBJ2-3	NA	CASSLALAEPTDTQYF	TGCGCCAGCAGCTTGGCCTTAGCGGAACCCACAGATACGCAGTATTTT
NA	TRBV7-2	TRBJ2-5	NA	CASSPRDPETQYF	TGTGCCAGCAGCCCGCGGGACCCAGAGACCCAGTACTTC
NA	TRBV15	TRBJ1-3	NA	CATSSPHGFSGNTIYF	TGTGCCACCAGCAGCCCTCACGGATTCTCTGGAAACACCATATATTTT
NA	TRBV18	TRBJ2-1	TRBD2	CASSPPIAGRDEQFF	TGTGCCAGCTCACCCCCTATAGCGGGACGGGATGAGCAGTTCTTC
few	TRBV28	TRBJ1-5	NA	CASSYLRQPQHF	TGTGCCAGCAGTTATTTGCGTCAGCCCCAGCATTTT
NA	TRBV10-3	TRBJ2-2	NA	CAIRQTGELFF	TGTGCCATCAGACAAACCGGGGAGCTGTTTTTT
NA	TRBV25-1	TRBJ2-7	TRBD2	CASSESPGGSYEQYF	TGTGCCAGCAGTGAATCGCCGGGAGGAAGCTACGAGCAGTACTTC
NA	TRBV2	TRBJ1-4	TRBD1	CASSITGDVEKLFF	TGTGCCAGCAGCATAACAGGGGACGTCGAAAAACTGTTTTTT
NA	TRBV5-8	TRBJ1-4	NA	CASSLAEGGGEKLFF	TGTGCCAGCAGCTTGGCCGAGGGCGGGGGAGAAAAACTGTTTTTT
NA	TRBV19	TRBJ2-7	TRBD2	CASSIGTSSNEQYF	TGTGCCAGTAGTATTGGGACTAGTTCGAACGAGCAGTACTTC
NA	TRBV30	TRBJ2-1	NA	CAFHRDTYNEQFF	TGTGCCTTCCACCGGGACACATACAATGAGCAGTTCTTC
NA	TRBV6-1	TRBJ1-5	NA	CASAQSNHQPQHF	TGTGCCAGCGCACAGAGTAACCATCAGCCCCAGCATTTT
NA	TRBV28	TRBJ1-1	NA	CASSRNQGEAFF	TGTGCCAGCAGTCGAAATCAGGGGGAAGCTTTCTTT
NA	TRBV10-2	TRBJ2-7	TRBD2	CASSRGEGGTGEQYF	TGCGCCAGCAGCCGAGGGGAGGGAGGGACCGGCGAGCAGTACTTC
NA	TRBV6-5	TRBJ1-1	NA	CASSYSGDLNTEAFF	TGTGCCAGCAGTTACTCGGGGGACCTGAACACTGAAGCTTTCTTT
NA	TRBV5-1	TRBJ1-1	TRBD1	CASSRQGEGGAFF	TGCGCCAGCAGCCGGCAGGGGGAGGGTGGAGCTTTCTTT
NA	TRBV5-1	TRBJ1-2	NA	CASSPSGDGYTF	TGCGCCAGCAGCCCCTCAGGGGATGGCTACACCTTC
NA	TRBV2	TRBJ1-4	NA	CASGQEATDATNEKLFF	TGTGCCAGCGGCCAAGAGGCGACGGATGCAACTAATGAAAAACTGTTTTTT
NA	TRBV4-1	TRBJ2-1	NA	CASSPLLGANEQFF	TGCGCCAGCAGCCCCCTTTTGGGGGCTAATGAGCAGTTCTTC
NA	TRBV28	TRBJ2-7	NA	CASSFVVSAGTRYEQYF	TGTGCCAGCAGTTTCGTCGTTTCTGCGGGCACCCGCTACGAGCAGTACTTC
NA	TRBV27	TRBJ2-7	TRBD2	CASRTGGPVGYEQYF	TGTGCCAGCCGGACGGGGGGGCCAGTGGGGTACGAGCAGTACTTC
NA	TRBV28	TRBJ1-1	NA	CASSMTVLETEAFF	TGTGCCAGCAGCATGACAGTGTTGGAGACTGAAGCTTTCTTT
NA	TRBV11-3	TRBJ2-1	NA	CASSRGLASYNEQFF	TGTGCCAGCAGCCGGGGGCTAGCTTCCTACAATGAGCAGTTCTTC
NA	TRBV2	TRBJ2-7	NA	CASRGHRSYEQYF	TGTGCCAGCAGAGGACACCGCTCCTACGAGCAGTACTTC
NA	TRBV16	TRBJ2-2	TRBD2	CASSQWSSGTRELFF	TGTGCCAGCAGCCAATGGTCTAGCGGGACTCGGGAGCTGTTTTTT
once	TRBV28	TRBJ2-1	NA	CASTLLRGDPTNEQFF	TGTGCCAGCACCCTATTAAGAGGGGATCCTACCAATGAGCAGTTCTTC
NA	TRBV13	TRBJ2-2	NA	CASSPGTEGGDTGELFF	TGTGCCAGCAGCCCAGGGACAGAGGGGGGCGACACCGGGGAGCTGTTTTTT
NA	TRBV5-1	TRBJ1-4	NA	CASSGNVVGEKLFF	TGCGCCAGCAGCGGGAACGTGGTGGGAGAAAAACTGTTTTTT